Shown below are 28 T cell receptor beta chains from a single sample sequenced in a study of blood T cell repertoires in COVID-19. Clones were read by immunoSEQ multiplex PCR, and TCRdb kept only the in-frame ones, dropping some. The table shows about half a million clones, with roughly 87% occurring only once. Sequenced material: peripheral blood. These receptors all stem from a man between 18 and 29 years old with COVID-19, enrolled during active disease.

The rearrangement links TRBV5-4 to TRBJ1-2; TRBD1 matches at 9 bases. Germline V gene lookup returns CDR1 SGHNT and CDR2 YYREEE (reference sequence). The J segment lost 5 bases and the V segment lost 5 bases, leaving 10 bases of the junction unmatched. This CDR3 region has 15 residues. Here the CDR3 DNA reads TGTGCCAGCAGACGAGCACAGACAGGGGGTTATGGCTACACCTTC. This encodes CASRRAQTGGYGYTF.

V and J are TRBV3-1 (or the pseudogene TRBV3-2) and TRBJ1-1, with 7 nucleotides matching TRBD1. The CDR3 contains 13 residues. The V and J ends lost 3 bases and 11 bases, in that order; junction bases with no gene match: 9. Germline loops: CDR1 LGHDT, CDR2 YNNKEL (reference sequence). DNA for the CDR3: TGTGCCAGCAGCCAGATGACAGGGAGTATTGCTTTCTTT. Amino acid sequence: CASSQMTGSIAFF.

The chain is built from TRBV4-1 and TRBJ2-1; a possible D gene is TRBD2 (5 bases). V lost 4 bases and J 4 bases, leaving 17 bases between the germline ends. This CDR3 comprises 16 residues. Germline loops: CDR1 MGHRA, CDR2 YSYEKL. The CDR3 bases are TGCGCCAGCAGCCGACGAGGAGGAGCGGATTACAATGAGCAGTTCTTC. This codes for CASSRRGGADYNEQFF.

V is TRBV5-1 and J is TRBJ2-5; 9 bases are shared with TRBD2. This CDR3 spans 15 amino acids. Per the germline V gene, CDR1 is SGHRS and CDR2 is YFSETQ. After removal of 0 bases from V and 5 bases from J, the junction contained 5 bases not matched to a gene. The CDR3 reads CASSLGLAGSETQYF. The CDR3 coding sequence is TGCGCCAGCAGCTTGGGTCTAGCGGGGTCTGAGACCCAGTACTTC.

CDR3 nucleotides: TGTGCCAGCAGCTTACCGAGACGTAACAGGGGCACTGAAGCTTTCTTT. As protein: CASSLPRRNRGTEAFF. J is TRBJ1-1 and V is TRBV7-2; 7 bases match TRBD1. This CDR3 is 16 amino acids long. Germline V CDR1 and CDR2: SGHTA, FQGNSA. With V trimmed by 2 bases and J by 4 bases, 10 bases remained unmatched.

This chain joins TRBV4-1 and TRBJ2-3; D not certain. Trimming stripped 3 bases from V and 4 bases from J, with 8 bases between. The CDR3 sequence is 13 residues long. Germline values: CDR1 MGHRA, CDR2 YSYEKL. The chain's CDR3 is CASSHPLSDTQYF. The CDR3 DNA reads TGCGCCAGCAGCCACCCCCTTTCAGATACGCAGTATTTT.

The chain couples TRBV7-2 to TRBJ1-5; D unresolved. Trimming took 4 bases from V and 7 from J, leaving 11 bases between them. This CDR3 has 13 residues. The germline V gene encodes CDR1 SGHTA and CDR2 FQGNSA. The CDR3 here is CASSWEEGQPQHF. The CDR3 DNA reads TGTGCCAGCAGCTGGGAGGAGGGCCAGCCCCAGCATTTT. Based on the CDR3 plus reference TRBV7-2 and TRBJ1-5, the full variable domain is GAGVSQSPSNKVTEKGKDVELRCDPISGHTALYWYRQSLGQGLEFLIYFQGNSAPDKSGLPSDRFSAERTGGSVSTLTIQRTQQEDSAVYLCASSWEEGQPQHFGDGTRLSIL.

The chain employs TRBV11-3 and TRBJ2-1; D possibly corresponds to TRBD1 (5 bases). V lost 5 bases and J lost 10, with 15 bases in between. The length of the CDR3 is 13 residues. Per the germline V gene, CDR1 is SGHNT and CDR2 is YENEEA. The CDR3 region has the DNA TGTGCCAGCAGCCCGAGGACCCCAGGGGAGCAGTTCTTC. Its protein product is CASSPRTPGEQFF.

This chain links TRBV11-3 with TRBJ2-7, with 9 bases lining up with TRBD2. The trim removed 4 bases at V and 5 bases at J, leaving 3 bases unmatched. Germline CDR1 reads SGHNT; CDR2 reads YENEEA. CDR3 length: 13 residues. The CDR3: CASSSVAGDEQYF. CDR3 DNA: TGTGCCAGCAGCTCAGTAGCGGGAGACGAGCAGTACTTC.

The J gene is TRBJ2-7, the V gene TRBV2, with 9 bases aligning to TRBD1. V dropped 8 bases and J dropped 0; count of bases not matched to a gene: 2. Germline CDR1 and CDR2: SNHLY and FYNNEI. This CDR3 has 13 residues. The CDR3 loop reads CASGTGISYEQYF. CDR3 bases: TGTGCCAGCGGGACAGGGATCTCCTACGAGCAGTACTTC. Together with reference TRBV2 and TRBJ2-7, the CDR3 gives the full variable domain: EPEVTQTPSHQVTQMGQEVILRCVPISNHLYFYWYRQILGQKVEFLVSFYNNEISEKSEIFDDQFSVERPDGSNFTLKIRSTKLEDSAMYFCASGTGISYEQYFGPGTRLTVT.

V usage is TRBV5-8 and J usage is TRBJ2-1; possibly TRBD2 for D (5 bases). The CDR3 spans 15 residues. V lost 0 bases, J lost 10 bases, and 17 bases lay in between. CDR1 is SGHTS and CDR2 is YDEGEE in the germline V gene. CDR3 protein: CASSLDGEMFWEQFF. In DNA form, the CDR3 reads TGTGCCAGCAGCTTGGACGGGGAGATGTTTTGGGAGCAGTTCTTC.

The V gene is TRBV19, the J gene TRBJ2-1, with D possibly being TRBD2 (5 bases). This CDR3 is built from 16 residues. Germline V gene sequence: CDR1 LNHDA, CDR2 SQIVND (reference sequence). V lost 8 bases and J lost 0, with 17 bases in between. CDR3 coding DNA: TGTGCCAGTGCATCGAACGAGGGTAGCTCCTACAATGAGCAGTTCTTC. It encodes CASASNEGSSYNEQFF.

This chain joins TRBV5-4 and TRBJ1-3, with 7 bases aligning to TRBD1. Germline V lookup: CDR1 SGHNT, CDR2 YYREEE (reference sequence). With V trimmed by 4 bases and J by 8 bases, 9 bases remained unmatched. CDR3 length equals 14 residues. Here the CDR3 reads CASSGTVLSDTIYF. CDR3 sequence (DNA): TGTGCCAGCAGCGGGACAGTTTTGAGTGACACCATATATTTT.

The chain is built from TRBV19 and TRBJ2-1; TRBD1 matches 10 bases. Germline lookup yields CDR1 LNHDA and CDR2 SQIVND (reference sequence). The CDR3 covers 15 residues. V trimming: 0 bases; J trimming: 7 bases; junction bases outside the gene matches: 3. Here the CDR3 DNA reads TGTGCCAGTAGTATAGATCTGGGACAGGGGAATGAGCAGTTCTTC. It translates to CASSIDLGQGNEQFF. The whole variable domain, filled in from reference TRBV19 and TRBJ2-1, reads DGGITQSPKYLFRKEGQNVTLSCEQNLNHDAMYWYRQDPGQGLRLIYYSQIVNDFQKGDIAEGYSVSREKKESFPLTVTSAQKNPTAFYLCASSIDLGQGNEQFFGPGTRLTVL.

The chain has TRBV6-2 or TRBV6-3 and TRBJ2-6; TRBD1 matches 9 bases. Germline trimming cut 2 bases from V and 3 bases from J; bases unmatched to any gene: 8. The CDR3 covers 18 residues. Germline loops: CDR1 MNHEY, CDR2 SVGEGT. CDR3 coding DNA: TGTGCCAGCAGTTACCTGACGGGACAGGGATTTGGGGCCAACGTCCTGACTTTC. Amino acid sequence: CASSYLTGQGFGANVLTF.

The chain recombines TRBV5-6 with TRBJ2-5; D is unclear. CDR1 is SGHDT and CDR2 is YYEEEE in the germline V gene. V shed 0 bases and J shed 5 bases, with 5 bases lying between them. This CDR3 contains 12 residues. DNA of the CDR3: TGTGCCAGCAGCTTGGCCCGGGAGACCCAGTACTTC. It encodes CASSLARETQYF. Using reference TRBV5-6 and TRBJ2-5 for the parts outside the CDR3, the full variable domain is DAGVTQSPTHLIKTRGQQVTLRCSPKSGHDTVSWYQQALGQGPQFIFQYYEEEERQRGNFPDRFSGHQFPNYSSELNVNALLLGDSALYLCASSLARETQYFGPGTRLLVL.

The chain carries TRBV7-8 and TRBJ1-3, with 7 positions matching TRBD1. Germline assignment: CDR1 SGHVS and CDR2 FQNEAQ. V lost 5 bases and J lost 0; bases outside the gene matches: 4. The CDR3 has 15 residues. The CDR3 DNA is TGTGCCAGCAGCGACAGGGCCGCCTCTGGAAACACCATATATTTT. Residues: CASSDRAASGNTIYF.

This clone was seen only once. V and J are TRBV19 and TRBJ2-3, with 15 bases identical to TRBD2. Germline trimming cut 2 bases from V and 8 bases from J; bases unmatched to any gene: 2. Germline CDR1 and CDR2: LNHDA and SQIVND (reference sequence). This CDR3 comprises 15 residues. CDR3 loop: CASSIPGLAGGTQYF. The CDR3 DNA reads as TGTGCCAGTAGTATACCGGGACTAGCGGGAGGTACGCAGTATTTT.

The chain joins TRBV3-1 (or the pseudogene TRBV3-2) to TRBJ2-7, with 7 bases lining up with TRBD2. The V gene's germline CDR1 is LGHDT and CDR2 YNNKEL (reference sequence). With V trimmed by 2 bases and J by 2 bases, 3 bases remained unmatched. This CDR3 spans 14 amino acids. The CDR3 coding sequence is TGTGCCAGCAGCCAAACTAGCGAGGCCTACGAGCAGTACTTC. This encodes CASSQTSEAYEQYF.

CDR3 in DNA: TGTGCCAGCAGCAGAGGCATTCGGGGGGATGCGTATGAGCAGTTCTTC. Encoded protein: CASSRGIRGDAYEQFF. The J gene is TRBJ2-1, the V gene TRBV7-8, with 7 bases lining up with TRBD2. After removal of 5 bases from V and 8 bases from J, the junction contained 15 bases not matched to a gene. The CDR3 is made up of 16 amino acids. Looked up from germline, CDR1 is SGHVS and CDR2 is FQNEAQ. The full variable domain, with the rest looked up from reference TRBV7-8 and TRBJ2-1, is GAGVSQSPRYKVAKRGQDVALRCDPISGHVSLFWYQQALGQGPEFLTYFQNEAQLDKSGLPSDRFFAERPEGSVSTLKIQRTQQEDSAVYLCASSRGIRGDAYEQFFGPGTRLTVL.

The CDR3 DNA follows: TGTGCCAGCAGTTCAGGGGGCAGGGTCTATGGCTACACCTTC. It encodes CASSSGGRVYGYTF. V is TRBV6-5 and J is TRBJ1-2, with 8 bases fitting TRBD1. The CDR3 is made up of 14 amino acids. Germline-derived CDR1 and CDR2 are MNHEY and SVGAGI. V gave up 4 bases and J gave up 4 bases; unmatched junction bases: 5.

This chain uses TRBV11-3 with TRBJ1-6; D is perhaps TRBD1 (6 bases). The CDR3 sequence is 14 residues long. The V and J ends lost 2 bases and 9 bases respectively, with 11 bases between them. Germline CDR1 reads SGHNT; CDR2 reads YENEEA. In DNA form, the CDR3 reads TGTGCCAGCAGCTTACAACAGGGTGGTTCACCCCTCCACTTT. Encoded protein: CASSLQQGGSPLHF.

V usage is TRBV12-3 or TRBV12-4 and J usage is TRBJ1-5, with D possibly being TRBD1 (6 bases). The CDR3 runs to 13 residues. Deletions cut 6 bases from V and 4 bases from J, with 10 bases between. The CDR3 sequence: CASRDSPNQPQHF. The CDR3 nucleotides read TGTGCCAGCAGGGACAGTCCGAATCAGCCCCAGCATTTT.

This clone was observed a handful of times. This sequence joins TRBV19 and TRBJ1-4; maybe TRBD1 (6 bases). The CDR3 covers 15 residues. Trimming left V 5 bases short and J 8 bases short, with 18 bases between. Per the germline V gene, CDR1 is LNHDA and CDR2 is SQIVND (reference sequence). CDR3 DNA: TGTGCCAGTAGTCCGATACAGGGTCGGGGCGAAAAACTGTTTTTT. Translating it yields CASSPIQGRGEKLFF.

The chain carries TRBV18 and TRBJ2-3; TRBD1 might be the D (6 bases). The CDR3 contains 15 residues. Germline V gene lookup returns CDR1 KGHSH and CDR2 LQKENI. V was shortened by 4 bases and J by 2 bases, with 13 bases between the two germline ends. The CDR3 region is CASSLSHRDTDTQYF. CDR3 coding DNA: TGTGCCAGCTCACTTTCGCACAGGGACACAGATACGCAGTATTTT. The whole variable domain, remainder taken from reference TRBV18 and TRBJ2-3, is NAGVMQNPRHLVRRRGQEARLRCSPMKGHSHVYWYRQLPEEGLKFMVYLQKENIIDESGMPKERFSAEFPKEGPSILRIQQVVRGDSAAYFCASSLSHRDTDTQYFGPGTRLTVL.

The genes are TRBV11-3 and TRBJ2-5, with 8 bases aligning to TRBD1. The CDR3 is 14 residues long. Trimming at V came to 7 bases and at J to 5 bases, leaving 9 bases not matched to a gene. Germline V gives CDR1 SGHNT, CDR2 YENEEA. DNA of the CDR3: TGTGCCAGCAAAGTGGGACAGGCAGGCGAGACCCAGTACTTC. Translation gives CASKVGQAGETQYF.

The V gene is TRBV25-1, the J gene TRBJ1-3; D may be TRBD1 (5 bases). V lost 4 bases, J lost 2 bases, and 9 bases lay in between. The CDR3 runs to 14 residues. The germline gives CDR1 MGHDK, CDR2 SYGVNS. CDR3 in DNA: TGTGCCAGCAGTGGGACACCTACTGGAAACACCATATATTTT. Encoded protein: CASSGTPTGNTIYF.

The rearrangement uses TRBV29-1 and TRBJ1-4; TRBD1 is a possible D gene (5 bases). CDR1 and CDR2 from the germline V gene are SQVTM and ANQGSEA. V shed 2 bases and J shed 6 bases, with 10 bases lying between them. The CDR3 is 13 residues long. CDR3 sequence (DNA): TGCAGCGTTGAATCGGGGGTGGATGAAAAACTGTTTTTT. This gives the protein CSVESGVDEKLFF.